Following are 19 T cell receptor beta chains from one sample sequenced in a study of Ad26.COV2.S vaccination and SARS-CoV-2 variants. Assay used: immunoSEQ multiplex PCR; TCRdb lists only in-frame clones, some missing. The repertoire holds about 480,000 clones, with 87% as singletons. Treatment: about 20 received Ad26.COV2.S at low or high dose, single or two shots; roughly 5 received placebo; per-sample allocation not given. Day 63 after the first injection of vaccine or placebo was the sampling time. The starting material was peripheral blood, obtained in a trial of Ad26.COV2.S vaccine versus placebo. The receptors derive from a person between 18 and 59 years old who received the Ad26.COV2.S COVID-19 vaccine or a placebo.

The genes are TRBV19 and TRBJ1-2; D is undetermined. The V and J ends lost 9 bases and 3 bases respectively, with 20 bases between them. The germline V gene has CDR1 LNHDA and CDR2 SQIVND (reference sequence). The CDR3 length is 15 residues. CDR3 protein: CASSGSGPGDYGYTF. The CDR3 nucleotides read TGTGCCAGCAGTGGGTCCGGTCCGGGTGACTATGGCTACACCTTC.

The chain uses TRBV4-1 and TRBJ2-5, with D unresolved. This CDR3 is 13 amino acids long. V lost 1 base and J lost 0, with 3 bases in between. The germline V gene encodes CDR1 MGHRA and CDR2 YSYEKL. CDR3 in amino acids: CASSQGHQETQYF. CDR3 coding DNA: TGCGCCAGCAGCCAAGGGCACCAAGAGACCCAGTACTTC.

This sequence joins TRBV5-6 and TRBJ2-7, with TRBD1 matching over 7 bases. CDR3 length: 15 amino acids. Germline V lookup: CDR1 SGHDT, CDR2 YYEEEE. Trimming cost V 4 bases and J 7 bases; bases outside gene matches: 14. The CDR3 nucleotides are TGTGCCAGCAGCACGGACCGGGACAGCGATTTGGAGCAGTACTTC. It yields the protein CASSTDRDSDLEQYF.

V gene TRBV18 combines with J gene TRBJ1-2; D gene uncertain. The germline V and J ends were trimmed by 4 bases and 4 bases, with 7 bases remaining between them. The CDR3 is 12 amino acids. Per germline, CDR1 KGHSH and CDR2 LQKENI. CDR3 residues: CASSLEIYGYTF. The CDR3 nucleotides read TGTGCCAGCTCACTGGAAATCTATGGCTACACCTTC.

This chain's CDR3 is CASSLGFGREETQYF. The CDR3 DNA is TGTGCCAGCAGCCTGGGCTTCGGGAGGGAAGAGACCCAGTACTTC. The V gene is TRBV3-1 (or the pseudogene TRBV3-2), the J gene TRBJ2-5; TRBD2 matches at 8 bases. With V trimmed by 4 bases and J by 3 bases, 7 bases remained unmatched. The germline CDR1 and CDR2 sequences are LGHDT and YNNKEL (reference sequence). There are 15 residues in the CDR3.

The J gene is TRBJ1-1, the V gene TRBV4-3; D is ambiguous. Per the germline V gene, CDR1 is LGHNA and CDR2 is YSLEER. The CDR3 totals 20 residues. V lost 0 bases, J lost 2 bases, and 25 bases lay in between. The CDR3 region is CASSQEAGQDWNSPNTEAFF. The CDR3 region has the DNA TGCGCCAGCAGCCAAGAGGCGGGTCAGGACTGGAATTCACCAAACACTGAAGCTTTCTTT.

The chain couples TRBV27 to TRBJ1-5, with a weak D call TRBD1 (6 bases). Germline V gene lookup returns CDR1 MNHEY and CDR2 SMNVEV (reference sequence). V was shortened by 6 bases and J by 7 bases, with 16 bases between the two germline ends. There are 14 residues in the CDR3. The CDR3 DNA reads TGTGCCAGCAGCCCCGGACAGTTTTACCAGCCCCAGCATTTT. Residues: CASSPGQFYQPQHF.

This clone turned up a few times. The junction does not match germline at one end; this may be a read error. V usage is TRBV11-3 and J usage is TRBJ1-1, with D possibly matching TRBD1 (6 bases). The CDR3 runs to 12 residues. Germline CDR1 and CDR2: SGHNT and YENEEA. DNA for the CDR3: TGTGCCAGCAGCTCCCGACAGGACGAAGTTTTCTTT. Translated: CASSSRQDEVFF.

The chain joins TRBV10-3 to TRBJ1-1; D gene uncertain. The V end was cut by 5 bases, the J end by 0 bases, with 10 bases between. The germline gives CDR1 ENHRY, CDR2 SYGVKD. The CDR3 runs 14 residues. The CDR3 region is CAISNIPLNTEAFF. In nucleotides, the CDR3 is TGTGCCATCAGTAATATCCCTTTGAACACTGAAGCTTTCTTT.

The V call is TRBV5-5, the J call TRBJ1-1; no firm D call. Germline V gene data show CDR1 as SGHKS and CDR2 as YYEKEE (reference sequence). Trimming left V 3 bases short and J 5 bases short, with 17 bases between. The CDR3 sequence is 15 residues long. The CDR3: CASSWVEGGLTEAFF. CDR3 bases: TGTGCCAGCAGCTGGGTTGAGGGCGGGCTTACTGAAGCTTTCTTT.

The chain employs TRBV5-8 and TRBJ1-2; D gene unclear. CDR3 length equals 13 residues. Germline assignment: CDR1 SGHTS and CDR2 YDEGEE. Trimming left V 0 bases short and J 5 bases short, with 8 bases between. As DNA, the CDR3 is TGTGCCAGCAGCTTGGTAACCTCTTATGGCTACACCTTC. Its protein is CASSLVTSYGYTF.

The V and J genes are TRBV5-6 and TRBJ1-4; tentatively, D is TRBD1 (5 bases). Trimming removed 0 bases from V and 7 bases from J, with 13 bases in between. This CDR3 has 15 amino acids. Germline V gene lookup returns CDR1 SGHDT and CDR2 YYEEEE. CDR3: CASSLGATRGEKLFF. Written as DNA, the CDR3 is TGTGCCAGCAGCTTGGGTGCGACTAGGGGTGAAAAACTGTTTTTT.

This rearrangement joins TRBV28 to TRBJ1-5; 7 bases match TRBD1. The CDR3 is made up of 13 amino acids. V shed 10 bases, J shed 3 bases, and the junction held 6 bases outside the gene matches. Germline loops: CDR1 MDHEN, CDR2 SYDVKM. The CDR3 DNA reads as TGTGCCACCGTGACAGGGAACAATCAGCCCCAGCATTTT. Protein product: CATVTGNNQPQHF.

This chain joins TRBV28 and TRBJ1-3; tentative D call: TRBD1 (6 bases). V was cut by 7 bases and J by 9 bases, with 19 bases left in between. The CDR3 totals 14 residues. Germline V gene sequence: CDR1 MDHEN, CDR2 SYDVKM. Written as DNA, the CDR3 is TGTGCCAGCATACTTGGGGTTAAGGGGGGCACCATATATTTT. Its protein is CASILGVKGGTIYF.

This CDR3 is CASSQGATRETQYF. DNA for the CDR3: TGTGCCAGCAGCCAAGGGGCTACAAGAGAGACCCAGTACTTC. The genes are TRBV14 and TRBJ2-5; no definite D call. V was cut by 1 base and J by 4 bases, with 10 bases left in between. This CDR3 contains 14 residues. CDR1 is SGHDN, CDR2 FVKESK, per germline.

This clone was found a few times. The V and J genes are TRBV7-2 and TRBJ2-2, with D possibly TRBD1 on 7 matching bases. There are 16 residues in the CDR3. Germline V gene sequence: CDR1 SGHTA, CDR2 FQGNSA. Between the trimmed V and J ends, which lost 4 bases and 7 bases, there was a span of 19 bases. The CDR3, as DNA: TGTGCCAGCAGCTCCTGGGGGGACAGAACGGGCGGGGAGCTGTTTTTT. Translation: CASSSWGDRTGGELFF.

The chain links TRBV6-4 to TRBJ1-1; D remains ambiguous. Germline CDR1 is MRHNA and CDR2 is SNTAGT. V was cut by 6 bases and J by 4 bases, with 12 bases left in between. CDR3 size: 13 residues. CDR3 protein: CASSLRSGTEAFF. The CDR3 nucleotides read TGTGCCAGCAGCCTAAGGTCTGGCACTGAAGCTTTCTTT.

The chain combines TRBV7-9 with TRBJ1-4; D ambiguous. Germline V gives CDR1 SEHNR, CDR2 FQNEAQ (reference sequence). The CDR3 contains 15 residues. Trimming took 8 bases from V and 2 from J, leaving 15 bases between them. The DNA for the CDR3 is TGTGCCAGCGGCCTGAGCGGGATGACTAATGAAAAACTGTTTTTT. It yields the protein CASGLSGMTNEKLFF.

The gene calls are TRBV7-2 and TRBJ1-3; D is uncertain. V lost 5 bases and J 0 bases, leaving 11 bases between the germline ends. The CDR3 has 15 residues. Germline V gives CDR1 SGHTA, CDR2 FQGNSA. The CDR3 reads CASSRTGSSGNTIYF. CDR3 coding DNA: TGTGCCAGCAGCCGGACCGGCAGCTCTGGAAACACCATATATTTT.